This T cell receptor beta chain was captured by sequencing in a study of STAT5B mutations in CD4+ large granular lymphocyte leukemia (dated by TCRdb to between 2020 and 2023). Background for the entire study: Among the healthy controls, the CDR3 'QG' motif was associated with a particular HLA allele. Flow cytometry performed on FACSCanto II or FACSVerse showed that the purified fractions had more than 95% purity among lymphocytes. The study compared the TCRbeta repertoires of patients with CD4+ T-cell large granular lymphocyte leukemia against the TCRbeta repertoires of healthy blood donors. Results and caveats for the whole study, not just this receptor: Data were not HLA-matched; higher clonality in CD4+ versus CD8+ T-LGLL could reflect the relatively small sample size. TRBV06-family usage was enriched among the top patient clones (8/27) compared with healthy controls (2/35). The main leukemic clonotypes were found to be private to each patient, although around 24% of the main leukemic clonotypes were detected at low frequency in the non-leukemic repertoires of other patients. Greater clonality appeared to be present in CD4-sorted patient repertoires than in healthy CD4+ repertoires, and the difference was retained after the putative leukemic clones were removed.

The immunoSEQ assay at survey resolution was used to sequence TCRbeta rearrangements from genomic DNA. In the paper's pipeline: In the TCR sequencing data, the lowest productive clonotype frequency that could be detected was 2.59 x 10-5. Analyses included only productive TCRbeta rearrangements, meaning complete and in-frame sequences. The clonality of each sample was calculated as Simpson clonality in the immunoSEQ Analyzer version 3.0. Clones were binned by frequency as very rare, small, medium, large (1-20%) or hyperexpanded (>20%). Generation probabilities were estimated with OLGA 1.2.3, V-gene circos plots were made with VDJtools, specificities were looked up in VDJdb, and CDR3 motifs were identified with GLIPH. This is the immuneACCESS table as TCRdb keeps it, with only in-frame sequences that have V and J called. A part of the clones is gone; compared with another copy, unresolved V genes explain less than half, and the rest is unexplained. V and J calls and clone size are those listed in that table; D and trimming were worked out from the DNA. This sample gives approximately 32,000 clones in total; around 88% of them show up just once. The ten largest clonotypes hold approximately 0.94% of the sample.

As for this clone: It has no known antigen specificity. Per-base quality was not reported, and no clone a single base away is much larger than it.

The CDR3 measures 12 amino acids from cysteine to phenylalanine. The retained sequence is limited to the CDR3, 36 bases, with the frame set at the first base. V gives up 2 bases and J gives up 3 bases, and the segment between their germline ends measures 2 bases. According to the germline V gene, CDR1 reads SGHTA and CDR2 reads FQGNSA. Healthy controls were roughly 37 blood donors whose buffy coats came from the Finnish Red Cross blood service. All TCR-sequenced material derived from peripheral blood: patient blood samples and healthy donor buffy coats. Ficoll-Hypaque gradient centrifugation was used to isolate peripheral blood mononuclear cells. Magnetic purification was used to isolate CD4+ cells from the buffy coats of the healthy controls. Genomic DNA was extracted using the Gentra Puregene Cell and Tissue kit, and a Qubit 2.0 fluorometer was used to quantify it.

The sample comprised CD4+ T cells from blood buffy coats. The TCR comes from a human donor in good health. The receptor chain draws on TRBV7-2 and TRBJ1-5; the D gene assignment is ambiguous. The bases are TGTGCCAGCAGCTTACTCAATCAGCCCCAGCATTTT. The resulting protein is CASSLLNQPQHF.